The entry that follows covers one T cell receptor (beta chain) sequence. Its antigen is still unknown. The data derive from a study of T cell responses to AZD1222 COVID-19 vaccine. Study-wide results and caveats: Possibly, clonal diversity was underestimated; donors were largely white British and included more females. Of the AZD1222 recipients, only five to seven were seropositive at baseline.

Germline V lookup: CDR1 SGHTA, CDR2 FQGNSA. V lost 3 bases and J lost 2, with 10 bases in between. CDR3 length equals 14 residues. Assay: immunoSEQ multiplex PCR; the TCRdb copy retains only in-frame clones and omits some. The repertoire holds 150,000 or so clones, with 80% to 90% as singletons. The gene calls are TRBV7-2 and TRBJ2-5, with D hard to call. The specimen comprised peripheral blood, sampled on day 0 of AZD1222 vaccination. The clonotype originates from an adult in good health. CDR3 sequence reads: CASSFFRLQETQYF. The CDR3 bases are TGTGCCAGCAGCTTTTTTCGTCTACAAGAGACCCAGTACTTC.